This TCR beta chain was recovered during a study of human T cells and chemical hapten exposure. This clonotype has ten or more counts. Its antigen is as yet unknown. The CDR3 loop spans 18 amino acids. Germline lookup yields CDR1 SGHTA and CDR2 FQGNSA. V lost 0 bases and J lost 0, with 17 bases in between. Study-wide results and caveats: High-frequency TCRs, those above 1 in 1000, stayed the same after DPC sensitization.

TCRdb ran MiXCR on the RACE reads and lists one entry per CDR3 protein. The table includes more than 70,000 distinct CDR3 sequences, about 9% detected once. As to time point: pre-sensitization, week 0. Stated treatment: therapeutic diphenylcyclopropenone sensitization with weekly scalp DPC. The sample in question was whole blood, obtained in connection with sensitization to the hapten diphenylcyclopropenone (DPC). The V call is TRBV7-2, the J call TRBJ1-1; D ambiguous. The TCR was taken from a man aged 35 to 55 with alopecia areata. Some clones in this sample may be carry-over from other donors' samples. CDR3 sequence (DNA): TGTGCCAGCAGCTTAGCGGGGTTTTACGGTTTTATGAACACTGAAGCTTTCTTT. Its protein product is CASSLAGFYGFMNTEAFF.